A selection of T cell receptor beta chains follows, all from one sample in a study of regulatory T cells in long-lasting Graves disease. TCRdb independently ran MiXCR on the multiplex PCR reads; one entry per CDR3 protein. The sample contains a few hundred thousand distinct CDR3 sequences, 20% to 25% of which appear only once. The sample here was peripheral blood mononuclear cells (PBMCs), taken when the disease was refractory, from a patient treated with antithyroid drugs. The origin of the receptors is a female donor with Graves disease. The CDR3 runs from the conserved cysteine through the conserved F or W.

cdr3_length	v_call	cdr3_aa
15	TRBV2	CASSEGTGDPYEQYF
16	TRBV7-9	CASSFSGILLNTEAFF
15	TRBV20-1	CSARGGGQGVYEQYF
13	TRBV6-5	CASSSTTGAGQYF
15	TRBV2	CASSSGTAHQETQYF
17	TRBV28	CASSLWGQGPYQETQYF
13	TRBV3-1	CASSQDRWREAFF
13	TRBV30	CAWSVFQWSPLHF
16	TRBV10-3	CASAPGSEGGWGNYTF
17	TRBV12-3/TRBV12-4	CASSPTGLAGAAGELFF
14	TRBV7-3	CASSFGTNTGELFF
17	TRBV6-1	CASRTAQASSGANVLTF
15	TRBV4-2	CASSQAGPRVETQYF
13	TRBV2	CASSAVSYNEQFF
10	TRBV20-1	CRWGTGGYTF
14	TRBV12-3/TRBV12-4	CASTEPGTLTEAFF
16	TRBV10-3	CAISGSGTSVSYEQYF
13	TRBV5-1	CAGSLVAGTEAFF
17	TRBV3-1	CASSPNHAASGTYEQYF
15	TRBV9	CASSVGLYSQETQYF
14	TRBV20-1	CSASGEAGSLEQYF
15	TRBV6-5	CASSYLAGGEGEQYF
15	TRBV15	CATSMGIAGANVLTF
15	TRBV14	CASSQVDNRGYEQYF
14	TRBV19	CASSTGIAKNIQYF
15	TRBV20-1	CSARDPGLASYEQYF
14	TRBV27	CASSLSADGNTIYF
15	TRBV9	CASSVSGAANQPQHF
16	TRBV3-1	CASSQVAGGPGETQYF
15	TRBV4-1	CASSLGTATNYGYTF
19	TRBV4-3	CASSQDVVQGSSWRETQYF
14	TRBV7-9	CASSQSDREYEQYF
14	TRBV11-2	CASSSDELGYGYTF
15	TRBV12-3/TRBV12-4	CASSLSGDRANVLTF
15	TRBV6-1	CASRQGNLYNSPLHF
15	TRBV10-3	CAISGAGKTTSGQFF
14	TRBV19	CASSIRAPDYGYTF
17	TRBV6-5	CASSYSEPWVAKNIQYF
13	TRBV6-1	CASTHRAGYGYTF
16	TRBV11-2	CASSHRAAGGRDTQYF
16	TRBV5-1	CASSFFVGATNEKLFF
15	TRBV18	CASSQTENSNQPQHF